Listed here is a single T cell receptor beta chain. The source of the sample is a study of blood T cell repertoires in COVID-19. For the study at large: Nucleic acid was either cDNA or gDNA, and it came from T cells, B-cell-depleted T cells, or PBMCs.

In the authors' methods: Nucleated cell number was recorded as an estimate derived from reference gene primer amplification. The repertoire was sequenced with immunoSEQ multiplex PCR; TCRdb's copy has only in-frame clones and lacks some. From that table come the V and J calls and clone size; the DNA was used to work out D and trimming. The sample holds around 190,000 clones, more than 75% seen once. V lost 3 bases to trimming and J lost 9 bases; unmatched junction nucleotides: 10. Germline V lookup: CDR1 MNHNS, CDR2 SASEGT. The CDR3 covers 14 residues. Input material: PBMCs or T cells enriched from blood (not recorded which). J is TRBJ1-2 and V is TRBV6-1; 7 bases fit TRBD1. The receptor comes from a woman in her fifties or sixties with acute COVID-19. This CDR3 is CASSEREKGASYTF. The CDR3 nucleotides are TGTGCCAGCAGTGAGAGGGAAAAGGGGGCAAGCTACACCTTC.